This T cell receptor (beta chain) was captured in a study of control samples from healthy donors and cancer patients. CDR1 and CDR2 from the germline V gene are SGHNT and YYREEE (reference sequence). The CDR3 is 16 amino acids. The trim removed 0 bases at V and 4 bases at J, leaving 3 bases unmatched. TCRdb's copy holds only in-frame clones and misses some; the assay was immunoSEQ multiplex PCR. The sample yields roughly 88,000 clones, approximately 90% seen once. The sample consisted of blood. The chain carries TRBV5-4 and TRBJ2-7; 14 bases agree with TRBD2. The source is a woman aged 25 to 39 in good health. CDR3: CASSLEGLAGEYEQYF. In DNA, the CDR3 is TGTGCCAGCAGCTTGGAGGGACTAGCGGGAGAGTACGAGCAGTACTTC.